This TCR beta chain was sequenced in a study of vaccination and CD4 T cells after COVID-19. Overall study: Six males and four females constituted the convalescent cohort, two of whom were Hispanic. Investigators stimulated cells with overlapping spike peptides drawn from SARS-CoV-2, HCoV-NL63, HCoV-OC43 and HCoV-229E. Each control culture was treated with a CEFX pool, an HIV-1 Nef pool, or no peptide.

With the Oncomine TCR Beta short-read assay, DNA from cultured CD4+ T cells was sequenced. TCRdb reprocessed the PCR reads via MiXCR and lists one record per CDR3 protein. The sample shows some 21,000 distinct CDR3 sequences, approximately 57% of them seen only once. Specified treatment: roughly ten-day PBMC culture with coronavirus spike peptide pools or control peptides (ViraFEST assay). Expanded clonotypes were found by TCR sequencing after peptide-pool stimulation (ViraFEST). The CDR3 consists of 15 residues. Per the germline V gene, CDR1 is LNHDA and CDR2 is SQIVND (reference sequence). The V and J ends lost 5 bases and 1 base respectively, with 12 bases between them. Turning to this clonotype: The antigen is unknown.

The TCR comes from a human donor who received a COVID-19 vaccine. This sample comprised CD4+ T cells from blood, cultured in vitro, obtained after SARS-CoV-2 vaccination. The rearrangement joins TRBV19 to TRBJ1-5; no reliable D call. CDR3 in DNA: TGTGCCAGTAGTCTAAGGCGAAGGAGCAATCAGCCCCAGCATTTT. Its translation: CASSLRRRSNQPQHF. The full variable domain, completed using reference TRBV19 and TRBJ1-5, is DGGITQSPKYLFRKEGQNVTLSCEQNLNHDAMYWYRQDPGQGLRLIYYSQIVNDFQKGDIAEGYSVSREKKESFPLTVTSAQKNPTAFYLCASSLRRRSNQPQHFGDGTRLSIL.